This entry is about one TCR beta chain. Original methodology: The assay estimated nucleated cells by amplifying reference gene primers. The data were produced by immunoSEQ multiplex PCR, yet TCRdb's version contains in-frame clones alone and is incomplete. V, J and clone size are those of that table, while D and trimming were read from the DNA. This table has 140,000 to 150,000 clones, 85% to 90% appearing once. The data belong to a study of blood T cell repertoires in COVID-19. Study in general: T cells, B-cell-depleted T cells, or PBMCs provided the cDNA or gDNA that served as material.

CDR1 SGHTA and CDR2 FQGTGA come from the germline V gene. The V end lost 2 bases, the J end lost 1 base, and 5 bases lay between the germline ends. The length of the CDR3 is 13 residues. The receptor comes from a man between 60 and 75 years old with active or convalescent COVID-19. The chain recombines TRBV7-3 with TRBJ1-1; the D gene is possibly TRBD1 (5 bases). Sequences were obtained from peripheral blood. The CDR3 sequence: CASSLGQNTEAFF. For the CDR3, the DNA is TGTGCCAGCAGCTTAGGACAGAACACTGAAGCTTTCTTT.